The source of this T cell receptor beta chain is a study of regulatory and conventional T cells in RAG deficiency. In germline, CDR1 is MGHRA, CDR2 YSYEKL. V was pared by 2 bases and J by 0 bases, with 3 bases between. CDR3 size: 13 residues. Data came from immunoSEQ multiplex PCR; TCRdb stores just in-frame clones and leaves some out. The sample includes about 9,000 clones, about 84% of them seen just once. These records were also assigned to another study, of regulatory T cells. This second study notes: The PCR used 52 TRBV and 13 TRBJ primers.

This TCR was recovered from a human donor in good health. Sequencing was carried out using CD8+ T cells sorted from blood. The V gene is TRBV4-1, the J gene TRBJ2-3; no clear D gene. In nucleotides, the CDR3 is TGCGCCAGCAGCCAACCCAGCACAGATACGCAGTATTTT. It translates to CASSQPSTDTQYF.